These 2 T cell receptor beta chains came from one sample sequenced in a study of blood T cell repertoires in COVID-19. This table comes from immunoSEQ multiplex PCR, and its TCRdb copy is limited to in-frame clones, with some not included. The data contain more than 150,000 clones, approximately 79% of them seen just once; the ten biggest clones take up roughly 12%. Sequences were obtained from peripheral blood. The receptors originated from a man aged 50 to 59 who had recovered from COVID-19.

The V call is TRBV27, the J call TRBJ2-2; D may be TRBD1 (7 bases). CDR3 size: 16 residues. V lost 0 bases and J 4 bases, leaving 12 bases between the germline ends. The germline V gene encodes CDR1 MNHEY and CDR2 SMNVEV (reference sequence). This CDR3 reads CASSLSRQGGTGELFF. The CDR3 DNA follows: TGTGCCAGCAGTTTATCCCGACAGGGAGGCACCGGGGAGCTGTTTTTT.

The chain combines TRBV28 with TRBJ2-1; 7 positions match TRBD2. The CDR3 loop spans 13 amino acids. Germline trimming cut 6 bases from V and 7 bases from J; bases unmatched to any gene: 6. Germline V gene sequence: CDR1 MDHEN, CDR2 SYDVKM. In DNA, the CDR3 is TGTGCCAGCAGATCGGGAGGATGGAATGAGCAGTTCTTC. Translation gives CASRSGGWNEQFF.